These 15 T cell receptor beta chains came from one sample sequenced in a study of metastatic and nonmetastatic thyroid tumors. MiXCR reprocessed the PCR reads for TCRdb. Of some 28,000 clones listed, approximately 3.7% are singletons. There were no patients who had received any treatment before thyroid surgery. Sequences were obtained from blood. All receptors come from a male donor with papillary thyroid cancer or a benign thyroid nodule (not recorded which). Some clones in this sample may be carry-over from other donors' samples.

This clone showed up many times. A much larger clone is a single base away; this may be a read error. Other DNA sequences of this sample code for an identical CDR3. The chain employs TRBV7-9 and TRBJ2-3; 7 bases line up with TRBD2. This CDR3 comprises 16 residues. Germline CDR1 is SEHNR and CDR2 is FQNEAQ (reference sequence). The CDR3 sequence: CASSRTASGSTDTQYF. The CDR3 region has the DNA TGTGCCAGCAGCCGGACGGCTAGCGGCAGCACGGATACGCAGTATTTT.

This rearrangement joins TRBV6-5 to TRBJ2-1; D uncertain. Germline V CDR1 and CDR2: MNHEY, SVGAGI. The CDR3 consists of 15 residues. The V and J ends lost 0 bases and 0 bases respectively, with 6 bases between them. The CDR3 spells CASSYSWSSYNEQFF. CDR3 coding DNA: TGTGCCAGCAGTTACTCCTGGAGCTCCTACAATGAGCAGTTCTTC.

A word on this clone: The final CDR3 position lacks the conserved phenylalanine or tryptophan, pointing to a likely read error. Because the CDR3's place on the DNA is in doubt, the DNA is left out and the CDR3 is given as listed by TCRdb. This chain uses TRBV7-9 with TRBJ2-5. The CDR3 is 12 amino acids long, termini counted. The germline CDR1 and CDR2 sequences are SEHNR and FQNEAQ (reference sequence). The CDR3 sequence: CASSSDQETQYL.

This clone came up many times. The chain carries TRBV6-1 and TRBJ2-7; TRBD2 agrees at 8 bases. This CDR3 contains 16 residues. V trimming: 1 base; J trimming: 1 base; junction bases outside the gene matches: 6. From germline, CDR1 is MNHNS and CDR2 SASEGT. The DNA for the CDR3 is TGTGCCAGCAGTGAAGGGGTCGGGAGGGGGTCCTACGAGCAGTACTTC. This encodes CASSEGVGRGSYEQYF.

This clone was recorded a few times. The genes are TRBV7-2 and TRBJ1-6; perhaps TRBD1 as D (5 bases). Per the germline V gene, CDR1 is SGHTA and CDR2 is FQGNSA. This CDR3 comprises 15 residues. V was trimmed by 6 bases and J by 0 bases, leaving 9 bases between them. This CDR3 reads CASRRGVSYNSPLHF. The CDR3 nucleotides read TGTGCCAGCAGGAGGGGAGTCTCCTATAATTCACCCCTCCACTTT.

In regard to this clone: Germline is not matched at one junction end, which may reflect a read error. The V gene is TRBV20-1, the J gene TRBJ2-2; perhaps D is TRBD1 or TRBD2 (5 bases each). The CDR3 loop spans 14 amino acids. The germline V gene has CDR1 DFQATT and CDR2 SNEGSKA (reference sequence). For the CDR3, the DNA is TGCAGTGTTTCCGGGACGCTGAACACCGTGGAGCTGTTTTTT. The encoded protein is CSVSGTLNTVELFF.

The sample holds a few counts of this clone. The chain carries TRBV6-1 and TRBJ1-6, with D uncertain. V was cut by 4 bases and J by 0 bases, with 10 bases left in between. Per the germline V gene, CDR1 is MNHNS and CDR2 is SASEGT. The CDR3 length is 16 residues. The CDR3 DNA sequence: TGTGCCAGCAGTGGCCCGTCGGGCTCCTATAATTCACCCCTCCACTTT. Translating it yields CASSGPSGSYNSPLHF.

The chain links TRBV28 to TRBJ1-5, with D possibly TRBD1 on 5 matching bases. The germline CDR1 and CDR2 sequences are MDHEN and SYDVKM. This CDR3 is 15 amino acids long. Trimming removed 6 bases from V and 11 bases from J, with 23 bases in between. The CDR3 protein is CASRLGRGSKQAQHF. CDR3 DNA: TGTGCCAGCAGATTAGGCCGGGGGAGCAAACAGGCCCAGCATTTT.

The chain links TRBV10-3 to TRBJ2-5; tentative D call: TRBD1 (6 bases). CDR1 ENHRY and CDR2 SYGVKD come from the germline V gene. This CDR3 is 16 amino acids long. The V and J ends lost 4 bases and 0 bases respectively, with 15 bases between them. The CDR3 DNA reads TGTGCCATCAGTGCCGGACAGATACAGTACCAAGAGACCCAGTACTTC. Translated: CAISAGQIQYQETQYF.

This clone has only a few counts. The rearrangement links TRBV7-2 to TRBJ1-6; D perhaps matches TRBD1 (6 bases). The CDR3 contains 13 residues. Trimming pared 1 base from V and 14 bases from J, leaving 12 bases between. Germline CDR1 and CDR2: SGHTA and FQGNSA. The CDR3 sequence: CASSLGPGASLHF. CDR3 bases: TGTGCCAGCAGCTTAGGGCCAGGGGCCTCCCTCCACTTT.

The gene calls are TRBV13 and TRBJ2-7; tentatively, D is TRBD1 (5 bases). Germline CDR1 PRHDT, CDR2 FYEKMQ (reference sequence). The V end lost 4 bases, the J end lost 5 bases, and 15 bases lay between the germline ends. The CDR3 is 14 amino acids. The CDR3 DNA reads as TGTGCCAGCAGCTCCCAACAGGATCTCAACGAGCAGTACTTC. Translated: CASSSQQDLNEQYF. Drawing the rest from reference TRBV13 and TRBJ2-7, the complete variable domain is AAGVIQSPRHLIKEKRETATLKCYPIPRHDTVYWYQQGPGQDPQFLISFYEKMQSDKGSIPDRFSAQQFSDYHSELNMSSLELGDSALYFCASSSQQDLNEQYFGPGTRLTVT.

This clone has only a few counts. The junction and the germline gene differ at one end; a read error may be behind it. This sequence joins TRBV2 and TRBJ1-5; 10 nucleotides match TRBD1. This CDR3 comprises 15 residues. In germline, CDR1 is SNHLY, CDR2 FYNNEI. This CDR3 is CASTVRTGGGLPEHF. For the CDR3, the DNA is TGTGCCAGCACTGTAAGGACAGGGGGAGGGCTGCCCGAGCATTTT.

This clone counts as medium-sized. The chain combines TRBV27 with TRBJ2-2; the match to TRBD1 covers 7 bases. The CDR3 is made up of 15 amino acids. Germline V lookup: CDR1 MNHEY, CDR2 SMNVEV (reference sequence). Germline trimming cut 2 bases from V and 8 bases from J; bases unmatched to any gene: 8. CDR3 DNA: TGTGCCAGCAGTTTAGACGCGACAGGGTTAGGGGAGCTGTTTTTT. Encoded protein: CASSLDATGLGELFF.

This clone has just a few counts. The J gene is TRBJ2-3, the V gene TRBV12-3 or TRBV12-4, with unresolved D. V was trimmed by 7 bases and J by 4 bases, leaving 15 bases between them. The CDR3 extends over 14 amino acids. The chain's CDR3 is CASKMSFWADTQYF. The CDR3 bases are TGTGCCAGCAAAATGTCATTCTGGGCAGATACGCAGTATTTT.

This clone appeared many times. The chain uses TRBV3-1 and TRBJ2-7, with D possibly being TRBD2 (7 bases). The V end was cut by 4 bases, the J end by 6 bases, with 13 bases between. This CDR3 contains 13 residues. Germline values: CDR1 LGHDT, CDR2 YNNKEL (reference sequence). DNA of the CDR3: TGTGCCAGCAGCCCCCGGGGAGGGGGCGAGCAGTACTTC. As protein: CASSPRGGGEQYF.